This T cell receptor (beta chain) derives from a study of cytomegalovirus exposure and HLA in healthy donors (dated by TCRdb to about 2017). Some background on the complete study: The 666 repertoires of the first cohort and the 95 to 150 validation repertoires were produced on the same platform, according to a later analysis. To predict cytomegalovirus infection status, the study combined high-throughput TCR immunosequencing, statistical association of individual TCRs with disease status, and machine learning. In addition to the first cohort of approximately 650 subjects, a separate validation cohort of under 150 different subjects was used. The study aimed to test whether cataloging public T cell receptors could reveal signatures of past pathogen exposure. Overall study outcomes, separate from this receptor: Across donors, most TCR sequences were observed very rarely, whereas some public TCRs were present in many individuals. The study gave a list of under 200 TCR beta chains associated with cytomegalovirus. The classifier was reported to diagnose cytomegalovirus status with high specificity and sensitivity in both the original cohort and the validation cohort. A later analysis had no HLA typing for the validation cohort, so co-occurrence there was scored across all 110 or so repertoires. Three of the identified cytomegalovirus-associated TCR beta chains were confirmed in vitro to be specific for cytomegalovirus antigens. Of the cluster scores, 90% to 95% were above 0 in a later analysis, which found that TCRs clustered in the first cohort also tended to co-occur in the approximately 110 validation repertoires. The authors suggested that the approach could potentially be generalized to other disease states and immunological phenotypes.

The CDR3 contains 13 residues, cysteine and phenylalanine counted. The only DNA kept is the CDR3, 39 bases in frame from the first base. V gives up 3 bases and J gives up 2 bases, and the segment between their germline ends measures 7 bases. The germline V gene yields SNHLY for CDR1 and FYNNEI for CDR2. On this clone: It has no known antigen specificity. Base qualities are not recorded, but no much larger clone differs from it by a single base.

The method behind the library was the immunoSEQ multiplex PCR assay. The authors' pipeline ran thus. A statistical classification framework was built to diagnose cytomegalovirus status from the catalog of TCR beta chain sequences. TCRdb provides this immuneACCESS table in a form limited to in-frame rearrangements. Some clones are lacking; in checked studies, under half of them reflect an unresolved V gene, and why the rest are absent is not known. V and J calls and clone size are those listed in that table; D and trimming were worked out from the DNA. For this sample there are about 330,000 clones; approximately 90% appear just once. Roughly 1.1% of the sample is held by the ten biggest clonotypes. The donors were included in the validation cohort of approximately 130 subjects, a group kept apart from the roughly 670-subject first cohort.

Material for sequencing was PBMCs. The sequence was collected from a woman in her 30s in good health and CMV-seropositive. The chain is made from TRBV2 and TRBJ1-2, with the D gene uncertain. The CDR3 protein sequence reads: CASSEVSNYGYTF. The sequenced DNA: TGTGCCAGCAGTGAGGTTTCGAACTATGGCTACACCTTC. The full variable domain, completed from the reference TRBV2 and TRBJ1-2 proteins outside the CDR3, reads EPEVTQTPSHQVTQMGQEVILRCVPISNHLYFYWYRQILGQKVEFLVSFYNNEISEKSEIFDDQFSVERPDGSNFTLKIRSTKLEDSAMYFCASSEVSNYGYTFGSGTRLTVV.